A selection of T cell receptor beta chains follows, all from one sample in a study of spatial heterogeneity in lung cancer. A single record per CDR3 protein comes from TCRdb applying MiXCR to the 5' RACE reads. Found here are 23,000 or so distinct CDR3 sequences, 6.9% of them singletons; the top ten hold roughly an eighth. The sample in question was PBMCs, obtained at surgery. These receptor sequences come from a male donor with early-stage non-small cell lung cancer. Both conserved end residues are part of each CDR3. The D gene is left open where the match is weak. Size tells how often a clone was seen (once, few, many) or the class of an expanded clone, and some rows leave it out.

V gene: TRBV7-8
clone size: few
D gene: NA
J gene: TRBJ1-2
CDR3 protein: CASSLVLLQPTYGYTF
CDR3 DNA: TGTGCCAGCAGCTTAGTACTTTTACAGCCAACTTATGGCTACACCTTC

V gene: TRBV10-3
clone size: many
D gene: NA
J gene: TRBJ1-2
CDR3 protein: CASKRGDSIYGYTF
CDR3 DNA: TGTGCCAGCAAGCGGGGCGACAGCATCTATGGCTACACCTTC

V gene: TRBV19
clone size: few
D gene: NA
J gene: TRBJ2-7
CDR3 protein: CASTATDGYEQYF
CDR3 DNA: TGTGCCAGTACTGCGACGGACGGGTACGAGCAGTACTTC

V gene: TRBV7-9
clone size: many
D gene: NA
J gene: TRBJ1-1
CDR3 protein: CASSGRGATEAFF
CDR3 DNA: TGTGCCAGCAGCGGGCGAGGGGCCACTGAAGCTTTCTTT

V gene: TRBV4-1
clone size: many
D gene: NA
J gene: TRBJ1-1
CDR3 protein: CASSQVITGMNTEAFF
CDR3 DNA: TGCGCCAGCAGCCAAGTTATTACAGGGATGAACACTGAAGCTTTCTTT

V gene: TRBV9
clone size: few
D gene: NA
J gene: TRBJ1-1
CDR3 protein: CASSKQVTNTEAFF
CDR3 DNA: TGTGCCAGCAGCAAACAGGTGACAAACACTGAAGCTTTCTTT

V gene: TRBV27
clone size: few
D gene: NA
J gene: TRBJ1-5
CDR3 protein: CASSLWANQPQHF
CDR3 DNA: TGTGCCAGCAGTTTATGGGCCAATCAGCCCCAGCATTTT

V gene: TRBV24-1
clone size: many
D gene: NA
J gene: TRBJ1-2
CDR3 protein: CATSDPSRLYGYTF
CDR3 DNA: TGTGCCACCAGTGATCCATCCAGGCTCTATGGCTACACCTTC

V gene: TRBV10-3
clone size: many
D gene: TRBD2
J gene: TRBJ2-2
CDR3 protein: CATMTSPNTGELFF
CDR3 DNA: TGTGCCACCATGACTAGCCCGAACACCGGGGAGCTGTTTTTT

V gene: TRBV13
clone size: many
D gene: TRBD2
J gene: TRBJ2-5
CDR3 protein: CASSFVGLAGGETQYF
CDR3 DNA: TGTGCCAGCAGCTTCGTAGGACTAGCGGGAGGAGAGACCCAGTACTTC

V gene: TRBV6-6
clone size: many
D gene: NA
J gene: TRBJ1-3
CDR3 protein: CASSYRLEIDYGNTIYF
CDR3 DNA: TGTGCCAGCAGTTATCGTCTTGAGATCGACTATGGAAACACCATATATTTT

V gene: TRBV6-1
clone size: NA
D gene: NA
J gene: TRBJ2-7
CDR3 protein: CASSSKDGYEQYF
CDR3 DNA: TGTGCCAGCAGTTCGAAAGACGGCTACGAGCAGTACTTC

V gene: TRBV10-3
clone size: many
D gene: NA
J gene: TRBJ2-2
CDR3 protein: CASRAEGTGELFF
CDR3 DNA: TGTGCCTCCAGGGCCGAAGGCACCGGGGAGCTGTTTTTT

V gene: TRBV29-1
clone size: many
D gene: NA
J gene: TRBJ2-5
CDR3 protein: CSVRRGETQYF
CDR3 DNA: TGCAGCGTTCGGCGGGGAGAGACCCAGTACTTC

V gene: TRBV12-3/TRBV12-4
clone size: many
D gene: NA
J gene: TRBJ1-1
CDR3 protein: CASSLATSLEAFF
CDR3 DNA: TGTGCCAGCAGTTTAGCGACCTCTCTTGAAGCTTTCTTT

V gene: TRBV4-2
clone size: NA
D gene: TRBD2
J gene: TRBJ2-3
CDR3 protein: CASSQEWLAGADTQYF
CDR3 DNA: TGTGCCAGCAGCCAAGAGTGGCTAGCGGGGGCAGATACGCAGTATTTT

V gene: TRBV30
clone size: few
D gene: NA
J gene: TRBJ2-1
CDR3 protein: CAWSYGSYNEQFF
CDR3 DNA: TGTGCCTGGAGTTACGGATCCTACAATGAGCAGTTCTTC

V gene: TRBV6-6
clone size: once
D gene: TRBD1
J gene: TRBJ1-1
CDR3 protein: CASSYDGQGMGTEAFF
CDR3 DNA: TGTGCCAGCAGTTACGACGGACAGGGAATGGGCACTGAAGCTTTCTTT

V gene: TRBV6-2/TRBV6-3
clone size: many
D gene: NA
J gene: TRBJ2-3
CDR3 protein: CASSYSGQMADTQYF
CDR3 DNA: TGTGCCAGCAGTTACTCAGGGCAGATGGCAGATACGCAGTATTTT

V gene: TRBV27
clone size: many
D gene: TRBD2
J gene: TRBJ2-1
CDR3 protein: CASLSWGSGSSNEQFF
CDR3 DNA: TGTGCCAGCCTCTCCTGGGGTAGCGGGAGTAGTAATGAGCAGTTCTTC

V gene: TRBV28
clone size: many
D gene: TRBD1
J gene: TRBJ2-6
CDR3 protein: CASTTGQGALGANVLTF
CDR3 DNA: TGTGCCAGCACTACGGGACAGGGGGCTTTAGGGGCCAACGTCCTGACTTTC

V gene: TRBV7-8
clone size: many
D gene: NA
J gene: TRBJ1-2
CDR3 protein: CASSSPRQGIYGYTF
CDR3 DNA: TGTGCCAGCAGCTCACCCCGGCAGGGTATCTATGGCTACACCTTC